This T cell receptor beta chain was obtained from a study of cytomegalovirus exposure and HLA in healthy donors (dated by TCRdb to about 2017). In terms of the full investigation: An earlier analysis of approximately 640 of the donors reported approximately 300 Gb of sequence data and 117 million unique TCR beta sequences from 150 million to 200 million T cells. The aim of the study was to test whether cataloging public T cell receptors could identify signatures of past pathogen exposure. To decide whether each TCR beta V gene segment behaved as functional or pseudogenic, an earlier analysis of fewer than 750 of the donors relied on high-throughput TCR beta sequencing. The T cell repertoires of 666 subjects were profiled by immunosequencing and related to cytomegalovirus serostatus. On average, over 200,000 unique TCR beta nucleotide sequences were sequenced per donor among about 400 genotyped donors of the cohort, with roughly a sixth of those sequences being non-productive. A later analysis re-analyzed previously published TCR beta repertoires from 660 or so donors and added high-resolution HLA genotyping to study TCR occurrence patterns. Typing coverage differed by locus: A, B, C, DRB1 and DQB1 were typed in roughly 620-630 donors, DQA1 in approximately 520, DPA1 in some 610, and DPB1 in 400 to 480. Among the approximately 400 genotyped donors, roughly 80% belonged to the genetic ancestry cluster associated with self-reported Caucasian donors. A handful of DR-DQ haplotypes were handled as single units for association and clustering because linkage in the cohort was strong. Both class I and class II loci were covered by HLA typing, at four-digit resolution. Genome-wide SNP genotypes for about 65% of the 666 donors were used in a later genetic analysis, which treated that subset as a discovery cohort. To predict cytomegalovirus infection status, the study brought together high-throughput TCR immunosequencing, statistical association of individual TCRs with disease status, and machine learning. In addition to the first cohort of around 670 subjects, a separate validation cohort of 100 to 150 different subjects was used. In the later analysis, no new phenotypic data were used to find candidate immune exposures; instead, reliance was placed on TCR beta sequences and their occurrence across donors. An early release that covered several hundred HLA-typed donors contained around 300 gigabases of sequencing data and tens of millions of unique TCR sequences. Donor age, sex, ethnicity and CMV serostatus were collected together with the repertoire data. Every discovery cohort repertoire had been produced on one sequencing platform.

Libraries were built with the immunoSEQ multiplex PCR assay. The multiplex PCR relied on a mix of 60 forward primers for TCR Vbeta segments and 13 reverse primers for TCR Jbeta segments. Amplification of the CDR3 region of rearranged TCR beta genes was performed with a multiplex PCR assay on genomic DNA. The amplified TCR beta libraries were sequenced on the Illumina HiSeq System as 87-base-pair reads. On the study's bioinformatics: A later analysis tallied roughly 78 million unique TCR beta chains across the approximately 670 repertoires, and some 10 million of those chains were shared by two or more donors. To remove PCR and sequencing errors, raw reads were error-corrected and collapsed into unique sequences using a nearest-neighbor algorithm that merged closely related sequences. To assign V, D and J gene segments, CDR3 sequences were aligned to IMGT reference sequences. Each retained sequence needed at least a six-nucleotide match to both a V gene segment and a J gene segment. A rearrangement was called productive if the CDR3 had no stop codons and remained in frame with V and J, and every other rearrangement was called non-productive. Following IMGT convention, CDR3 was defined as the stretch from the second conserved V-encoded cysteine up to the conserved J-encoded phenylalanine. The earlier analysis of some 600 of the donors excluded sequences that lacked an unambiguous match to a single V gene segment. An earlier analysis of some 610 of the donors called V segments functional above 56.7% productive rearrangements and segregating when the between-donor standard deviation exceeded 5%. A statistical classification framework was built for diagnosing cytomegalovirus status from the catalog of TCR beta chain sequences. V and J gene assignment, in a later analysis, came from comparing TCR nucleotide sequences with IMGT/GENE-DB human TR gene sequences. In a later analysis, CDR3 sequences and most-parsimonious VDJ recombination scenarios were assigned using the TCRdist pipeline. In a later analysis, each TCR beta chain was defined by its CDR3 amino acid sequence together with its V-gene family, and reads lacking a unique V-gene family were excluded. A later analysis removed several hundred highly shared, low-generation-probability nucleotide sequences to deal with suspected cross-contamination and a sequencing artifact. In a later analysis, a clonal expansion index for each public chain was calculated from normalized within-repertoire ranks of inferred template counts. Generation probabilities in a later analysis came from a VDJ recombination model fitted to out-of-frame rearrangements, and those results were checked against IGoR. In a later analysis, hypergeometric tests were used to score TCR-TCR, TCR-HLA and TCR-CMV co-occurrence, with a repertoire-size bias correction applied to TCR pairs. False discovery rates were estimated in a later analysis by permuting HLA or CMV assignments 20 times. In a later analysis, co-occurring TCRs were grouped with DBSCAN, and TCRdist sequence similarity was added when clustering was performed within HLA-allele-positive subsets. Repertoires with fewer than 30,000 or more than 120,000 public chains were left out of co-occurrence clustering, as were about five repertoires with anomalous nucleotide sharing. What TCRdb holds here is the immuneACCESS table cut down to in-frame rearrangements. Part of the clones is not present; checked against another copy, under half of the missing clones reflect an unresolved V gene, and the others are unexplained. V, J and clone size were drawn from that table, and D and trimming were deduced from the DNA. This sample has some 140,000 clones in its table, and approximately 80% of those were observed once. Together, the top ten hold about 2.2% of the sample.

Here is what the overall study found, with its caveats: Some IMGT-functional V segments, including TRBV6-2 and TRBV6-3, could not be distinguished by the 87-base-pair reads and were therefore excluded. A total of 150 or so TCR beta chains were listed by the study as associated with cytomegalovirus. Presence/absence analyses assumed roughly uniform sequencing depth across donors, an assumption that may not hold. Immune exposure information for the cohort was limited to CMV serostatus. In a later genetic analysis, fewer N-insertions in productive TCRs were reported among donors in an Asian-associated ancestry cluster than the roughly 700-donor mean. The classifier was reported to diagnose cytomegalovirus status with high specificity and sensitivity in both the original cohort and the validation cohort. In a later analysis, the rate of TCR association differed among HLA loci, with DRB1 alleles having the most associated TCRs and HLA-C alleles having the fewest. In a later analysis, HLA-associated TCR beta chains were found to be more clonally expanded and to have lower generation probabilities than equally common non-associated chains. A further reported finding was that TCR beta sequences accurately predicted the HLA-A and HLA-B alleles for most subjects in the first cohort. In vitro tests confirmed that a few of the cytomegalovirus-associated TCR beta chains recognize cytomegalovirus antigens. In a later analysis, several top co-occurrence clusters were reported to appear linked to parvovirus B19, influenza, CMV and Epstein-Barr virus. Because some donors lacked HLA typing at each locus, the association tests relied only on the typed subset. In this cohort, only TCR beta chains were sequenced, and detectable features were limited by the absence of alpha or paired-chain data. Strong co-occurrence of HLA alleles, especially DR and DQ, made assigning TCR associations to individual alleles difficult. In a later genetic analysis, a missense DCLRE1C variant was associated with V-gene and J-gene trimming of TCR beta chains, and the association was replicated in an independent cohort. The sequencing pipeline was judged likely to have produced a cluster of highly shared sequence variants as a technical artifact. In a later analysis, most CMV-associated TCR beta chains were found to appear HLA-restricted, with HLA associations seemingly driven largely by CMV exposure. While some public TCRs were present in many individuals, most TCR sequences turned up only very rarely across donors. In an earlier analysis of around 600 of the donors, most TCR beta V segments were observed in productive rearrangements about 90% or about 30% of the time, broadly matching IMGT annotations. It was suggested by the authors that the approach could potentially be generalized to other disease states and immunological phenotypes. At a false discovery rate of 0.05, a later analysis linked about 17,000 TCR beta sequences to specific HLA alleles. Because counts were too low, seventeen rarely observed V segments, including chromosome 9 orphons, were left out of the earlier analysis of approximately 500 of the donors. Linkage disequilibrium might explain the correlated functional status among segregating V segments, but an unknown experimental factor could not be ruled out.

V has 9 bases trimmed and J has 6 bases trimmed; junction bases matching no gene number 6. In the germline V gene (reference sequence), CDR1 corresponds to LNHDA and CDR2 to SQIVND. From its cysteine to its phenylalanine, the CDR3 spans 13 amino acids. Of all the DNA, just the CDR3 is kept, 39 bases in frame from base 1. This clone has a single count. This receptor's antigen is unknown. No quality values exist for individual bases; no much larger clone is one base distant. The cohort comprised around 690 healthy bone marrow donors. At the time of sampling, all cohort members were nominally healthy, though unrecorded immune exposures were likely present. The donor was CMV seronegative and belonged to the group of around 400 seronegative cohort members. A peripheral blood sample was collected from each donor, and TCR beta sequencing was performed on peripheral blood mononuclear cells. The Qiagen DNeasy Blood Extraction Kit was used to extract genomic DNA from the blood cell samples.

This TCR came from a man aged 30-40 years in good health and CMV-seronegative. The sequenced sample consisted of PBMCs. The chain uses TRBV19 and TRBJ2-7, with 12 junctional bases fitting TRBD2. CDR3 loop: CASRLAGEFEQYF. The DNA sequence follows: TGTGCCAGCCGACTAGCGGGAGAGTTCGAGCAGTACTTC.